This TCR beta chain was sequenced during a study of Graves' ophthalmopathy and Graves' hyperthyroidism (dated by TCRdb to between 2018 and 2020). The study in broad terms: Peripheral blood samples were taken at the time of initial diagnosis, before any treatment was given. TCR beta repertoire signatures were used to distinguish Graves' ophthalmopathy from Graves' hyperthyroidism and to predict progression to ophthalmopathy. In total, approximately 130 blood samples were TCR-sequenced: 40 to 45 ophthalmopathy, some 80 hyperthyroidism and some 17 hyperthyroidism-to-ophthalmopathy patients. To explore V-J signatures that distinguish ophthalmopathy from hyperthyroidism, a discovery set of 95 to 100 patients was enrolled, made up of 40 to 45 with ophthalmopathy and roughly 55 with stable hyperthyroidism. For independent validation, a separate cohort was made up of some 18 hyperthyroidism patients plus 17 patients who later progressed from hyperthyroidism to ophthalmopathy. T-cell repertoires of thyroid tissue and blood were compared in 5 or 6 hyperthyroidism patients. Once sampling was done, hyperthyroidism patients were given methimazole at a starting dose of 30 mg daily, while ophthalmopathy patients were given high-dose intravenous methylprednisolone. For training and testing, the approximately 97 patients in the discovery cohort were randomly divided in a 7:3 ratio. Study-wide conclusions, independent of this receptor: Among expanded thyroid clonotypes with frequency above 0.001, most also showed up in blood, which suggests that blood repertoires may reflect the thyroid immune response. Sample size was not statistically predetermined, and group allocation was not concealed from the investigators. In validation, the model predicted ophthalmopathy progression with about 71% sensitivity and 72% to 80% specificity; some 13 predicted patients were CT-confirmed with GO in a median of approximately six months. The 13-signature model separated ophthalmopathy from stable hyperthyroidism with about 86% sensitivity and approximately 83% specificity in cross-validation, and 80%/75% in the test set.

Ophthalmopathy patients were characterized by moderately to severely active disease, a Clinical Activity Score of at least 3, a NOSPECS grade of at least 4, and a disease duration under 3 months. Patients were excluded if they had other autoimmune diseases, uncontrolled infections, pregnancy or lactation. Clinical symptoms, serum thyroxine, TRAb, thyroid ultrasound and orbital computed tomography formed the basis of the diagnosis. Using Ficoll-Paque density gradient centrifugation, PBMCs were isolated from 10 ml of fresh peripheral blood. Trizol reagent was used to extract the total RNA, and its quality was then checked on an Agilent 2100 Bioanalyzer. TCR beta CDR3 regions were amplified from RNA transcripts for repertoire sequencing. The first round was an RT-PCR using HTBI primers with the Qiagen OneStep RT-PCR kit, and this first round was followed by a second-round multiplex PCR, then size selection and purification. Sequencing of the libraries was carried out on an Illumina HiSeq2000 in paired-end mode with 100 bp reads. The source study handled its data this way. Reads were processed with SOAPnuke, discarding reads with adapters, uncalled bases, mean Phred below 15, or no exact constant-primer or identifier match. High-quality paired reads were merged with COPE v1.2.5. Clonotypes were defined as unique nucleotide sequences and were aligned to IMGT TRB V, D and J references using MiTCR v1.1. The analysis was limited to V-J combinations with a frequency above 0.0001, which together covered approximately 99% of the repertoires. A TCR clonal expansion and chaos score per V-J combination was defined as the ratio of F50 clonal expansion to chaos observed in the TCRdist matrix. Welch's t-statistics and random forest were used to reduce features to about a dozen V-J combinations, which were fed into a naive Bayes classifier. The similarity between thyroid and blood repertoires was quantified using the Morisita-Horn index. In-frame beta chains were kept once TCRdb had trimmed the public reads at Q25 with fastp and called clones with MiXCR. Each CDR3 protein gets just one entry, which takes the most common genes and DNA from the rows behind it. The V and J calls come from TCRdb's annotation, not from the publication. The sample includes over 200,000 distinct CDR3 sequences, with roughly 29% observed a single time. The top ten clonotypes cover 9.1% of the sample.

V gives up 7 bases and J gives up 0 bases, and the segment between their germline ends measures 15 bases. Its CDR3 holds 15 amino acids, cysteine through phenylalanine. CDR3 DNA only is kept here, 45 bases in frame from base 1. CDR1 and CDR2, per the germline V gene (reference sequence), are MNHEY and SMNVEV. This clonotype was recorded a few times. What this receptor recognizes is not known. No base qualities exist here, and no much larger clone lies one base off it. The chain is assembled from TRBV27 and TRBJ1-2; the D gene identity is not certain. The specimen sequenced was peripheral blood. This clonotype was obtained from a man in his fifties or sixties with Graves' ophthalmopathy. Donor details come from another sample of the same person, matched by shared clones. Here the CDR3 is given as CASTPGLGANYGYTF. The nucleotide sequence reads as follows: TGTGCCAGCACCCCGGGCCTAGGTGCTAACTATGGCTACACCTTC.